What follows describes a single T cell receptor (beta chain). This receptor's antigen is unknown. No base quality information exists; no much larger clone differs at one position. For CDR1 and CDR2, the germline V gene lists SGHVS and FNYEAQ. Including cysteine and phenylalanine, the CDR3 has 15 amino acids. The CDR3 DNA has 45 bases and is translated from base 1. V is cut back by 5 bases and J by 0 bases, with 4 bases in the junction unmatched. The data belong to a study of tumor-infiltrating lymphocytes in oesophageal squamous cell carcinoma (dated by TCRdb to about 2016). Library preparation was by PCR. The run used an Illumina HiSeq 2000. TCRdb itself trimmed the public reads at Q25 with fastp, ran MiXCR and retained productive beta chains. Rows are combined by CDR3 protein, so each entry shows the most common genes and DNA. For this sample the table gives over 8,000 distinct CDR3 sequences, of which about 64% were detected only once. The ten largest clonotypes hold more than 20% of the sample.

The V gene is TRBV7-6 and the J gene is TRBJ2-1; TRBD1 aligns with 7 central bases. The specimen sequenced was esophageal tumor tissue. The sequence derives from a female donor with esophageal squamous cell carcinoma. At the DNA level, the sequence is TGTGCCAGCAGCATGACAGGGAGCTCCTACAATGAGCAGTTCTTC. It translates as CASSMTGSSYNEQFF. Reference TRBV7-6 and TRBJ2-1 proteins supply the regions before and after the CDR3; the full variable domain is: GAGVSQSPRYKVTKRGQDVALRCDPISGHVSLYWYRQALGQGPEFLTYFNYEAQQDKSGLPNDRFSAERPEGSISTLTIQRTEQRDSAMYRCASSMTGSSYNEQFFGPGTRLTVL.